This T cell receptor beta chain was found in a study of cytomegalovirus exposure and HLA in healthy donors. Study in general: Inside one of the first data releases sat roughly 80 million unique TCRs taken from HLA-typed donors.

13 Jbeta primers and 60 Vbeta primers were used for the PCR. Using immunoSEQ multiplex PCR, the repertoire was profiled, and TCRdb retains in-frame clones only, with some absent. Among around 140,000 clones listed, about 77% were seen once. The V end lost 7 bases, the J end lost 1 base, and 17 bases lay between the germline ends. The germline gives CDR1 MDHEN, CDR2 SYDVKM. The CDR3 length is 15 residues. Study results and limitations: Later genetic work tied a missense DCLRE1C variant to beta-chain V and J trimming. Among donors in an Asian-associated ancestry cluster, a later analysis reportedly found fewer N-insertions than the roughly 700-donor mean. Equally common other TCR beta chains were less clonally expanded than HLA-associated ones, a later analysis found.

Comment on this clone: Its cognate antigen is unknown.

This receptor was taken from a female donor in good health and CMV-seronegative. The sample comprised PBMCs. The rearrangement joins TRBV28 to TRBJ2-7; a weak D match, TRBD1 (6 bases). The CDR3 spells CASTRTASRSYEQYF. For the CDR3, the DNA is TGTGCCAGCACGAGGACAGCCTCGAGATCCTACGAGCAGTACTTC.